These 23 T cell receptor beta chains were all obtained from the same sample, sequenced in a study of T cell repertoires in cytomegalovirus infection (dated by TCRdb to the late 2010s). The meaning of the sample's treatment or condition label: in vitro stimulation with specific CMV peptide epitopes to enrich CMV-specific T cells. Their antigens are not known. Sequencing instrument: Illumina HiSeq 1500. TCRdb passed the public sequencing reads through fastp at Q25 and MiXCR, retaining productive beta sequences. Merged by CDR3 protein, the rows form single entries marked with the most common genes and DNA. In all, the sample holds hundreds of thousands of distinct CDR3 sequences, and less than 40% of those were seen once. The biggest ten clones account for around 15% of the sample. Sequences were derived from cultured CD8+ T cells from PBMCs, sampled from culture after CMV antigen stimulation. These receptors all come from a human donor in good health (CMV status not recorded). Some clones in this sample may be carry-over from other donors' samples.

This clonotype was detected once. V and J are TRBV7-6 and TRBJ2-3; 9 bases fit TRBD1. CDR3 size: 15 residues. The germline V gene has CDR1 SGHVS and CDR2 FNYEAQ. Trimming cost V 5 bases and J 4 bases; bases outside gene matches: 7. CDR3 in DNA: TGTGCCAGCAGCCCAGGGACAGGGAGTGCAGATACGCAGTATTTT. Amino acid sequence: CASSPGTGSADTQYF.

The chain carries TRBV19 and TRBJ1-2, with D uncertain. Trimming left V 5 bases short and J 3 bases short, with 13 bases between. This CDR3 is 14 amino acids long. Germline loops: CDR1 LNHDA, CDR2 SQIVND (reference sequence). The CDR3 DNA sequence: TGTGCCAGTAGTGTGGCAGCGGGGTACTATGGCTACACCTTC. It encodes CASSVAAGYYGYTF. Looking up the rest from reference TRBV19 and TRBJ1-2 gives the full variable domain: DGGITQSPKYLFRKEGQNVTLSCEQNLNHDAMYWYRQDPGQGLRLIYYSQIVNDFQKGDIAEGYSVSREKKESFPLTVTSAQKNPTAFYLCASSVAAGYYGYTFGSGTRLTVV.

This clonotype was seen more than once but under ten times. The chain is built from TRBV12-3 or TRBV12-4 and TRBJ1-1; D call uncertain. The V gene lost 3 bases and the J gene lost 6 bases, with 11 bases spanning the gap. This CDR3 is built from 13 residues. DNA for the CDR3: TGTGCCAGCAGTTTTGGCACGGGAGCTGAAGCTTTCTTT. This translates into CASSFGTGAEAFF.

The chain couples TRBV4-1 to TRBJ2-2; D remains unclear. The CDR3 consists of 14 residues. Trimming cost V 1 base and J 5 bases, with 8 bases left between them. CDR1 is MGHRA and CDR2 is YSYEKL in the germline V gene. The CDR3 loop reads CASSQVVSTGELFF. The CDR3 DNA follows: TGCGCCAGCAGCCAAGTCGTCTCTACCGGGGAGCTGTTTTTT.

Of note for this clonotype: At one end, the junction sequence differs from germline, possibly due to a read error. The CDR3 nucleotides read TGTACCAGCAGTTACACCGAGGCCGAGAGGGAGCAGTACTTC. This encodes CTSSYTEAEREQYF. The chain combines TRBV6-5 with TRBJ2-7; D gene unclear. This CDR3 region has 14 residues. Germline V gives CDR1 MNHEY, CDR2 SVGAGI.

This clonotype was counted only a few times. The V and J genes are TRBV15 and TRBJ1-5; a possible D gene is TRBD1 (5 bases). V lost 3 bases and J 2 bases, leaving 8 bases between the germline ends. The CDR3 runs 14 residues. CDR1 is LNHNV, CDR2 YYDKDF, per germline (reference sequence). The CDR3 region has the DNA TGTGCCACCAGCAGGGGCAGGGGCAATCAGCCCCAGCATTTT. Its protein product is CATSRGRGNQPQHF.

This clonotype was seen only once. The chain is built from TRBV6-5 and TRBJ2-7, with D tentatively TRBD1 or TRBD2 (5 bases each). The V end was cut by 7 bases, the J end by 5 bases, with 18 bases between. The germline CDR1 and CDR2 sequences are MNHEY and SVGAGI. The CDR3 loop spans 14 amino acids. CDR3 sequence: CASTSGYRSNEQYF. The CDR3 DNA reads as TGTGCCAGCACCTCGGGGTACAGGTCTAACGAGCAGTACTTC.

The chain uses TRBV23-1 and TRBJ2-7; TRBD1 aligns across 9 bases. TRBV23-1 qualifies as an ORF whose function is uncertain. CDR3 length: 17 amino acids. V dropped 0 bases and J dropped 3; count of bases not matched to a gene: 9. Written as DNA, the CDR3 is TGCGCCAGCAGTCAATCGGGGGACAGGGACAACCGCTACGAGCAGTACGTC. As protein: CASSQSGDRDNRYEQYV.

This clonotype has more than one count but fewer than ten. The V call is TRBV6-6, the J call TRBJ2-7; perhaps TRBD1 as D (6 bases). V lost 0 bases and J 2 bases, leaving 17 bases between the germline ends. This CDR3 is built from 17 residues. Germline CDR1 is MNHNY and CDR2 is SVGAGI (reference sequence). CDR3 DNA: TGTGCCAGCAGTTACTCGATGGGGGCTCAGTTCACCTACGAGCAGTACGTC. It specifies CASSYSMGAQFTYEQYV.

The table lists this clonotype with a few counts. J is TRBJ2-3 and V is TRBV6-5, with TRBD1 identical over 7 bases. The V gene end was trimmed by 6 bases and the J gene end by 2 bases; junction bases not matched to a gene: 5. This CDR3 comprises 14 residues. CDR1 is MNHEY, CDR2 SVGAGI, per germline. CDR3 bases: TGTGCCAGCAGAGGGGGACAGATCACAGATACGCAGTATTTT. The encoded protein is CASRGGQITDTQYF.

The CDR3 DNA reads as TGCAGCGTTGACCCGACAGGTGAGGGTGGCTACACCTTC. It encodes CSVDPTGEGGYTF. The V gene is TRBV29-1, the J gene TRBJ1-2; D may be TRBD1 (6 bases). This CDR3 is built from 13 residues. CDR1 and CDR2 from the germline V gene are SQVTM and ANQGSEA. V was trimmed by 3 bases and J by 7 bases, leaving 15 bases between them.

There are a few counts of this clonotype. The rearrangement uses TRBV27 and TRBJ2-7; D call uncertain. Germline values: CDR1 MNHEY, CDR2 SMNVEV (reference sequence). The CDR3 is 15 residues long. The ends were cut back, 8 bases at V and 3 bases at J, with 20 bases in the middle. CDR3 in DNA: TGTGCCAGCGCGGTAACGACATCGATAAACTACGAGCAGTACTTC. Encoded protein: CASAVTTSINYEQYF.

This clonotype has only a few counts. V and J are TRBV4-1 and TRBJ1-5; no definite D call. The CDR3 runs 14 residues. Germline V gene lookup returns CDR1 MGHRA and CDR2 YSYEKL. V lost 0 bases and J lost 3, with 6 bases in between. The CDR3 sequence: CASSQERLNQPQHF. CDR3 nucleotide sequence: TGCGCCAGCAGCCAAGAAAGACTCAATCAGCCCCAGCATTTT.

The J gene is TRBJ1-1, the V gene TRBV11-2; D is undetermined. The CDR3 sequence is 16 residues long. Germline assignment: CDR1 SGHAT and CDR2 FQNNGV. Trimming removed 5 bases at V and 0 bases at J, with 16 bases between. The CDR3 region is CASSPWTVALNTEAFF. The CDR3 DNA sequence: TGTGCCAGCAGCCCCTGGACGGTAGCCCTGAACACTGAAGCTTTCTTT.

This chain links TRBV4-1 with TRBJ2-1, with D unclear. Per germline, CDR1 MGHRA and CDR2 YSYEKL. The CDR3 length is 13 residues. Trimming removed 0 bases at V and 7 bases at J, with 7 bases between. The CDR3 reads CASSQDHLNEQFF. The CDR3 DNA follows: TGCGCCAGCAGCCAAGATCATTTAAATGAGCAGTTCTTC.

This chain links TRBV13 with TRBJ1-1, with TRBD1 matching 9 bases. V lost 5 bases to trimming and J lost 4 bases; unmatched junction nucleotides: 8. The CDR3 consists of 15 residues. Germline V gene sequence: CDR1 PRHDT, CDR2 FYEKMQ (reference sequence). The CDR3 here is CASSEEGTGFTEAFF. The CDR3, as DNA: TGTGCCAGCAGCGAAGAGGGGACAGGGTTCACTGAAGCTTTCTTT.

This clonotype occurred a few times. CDR3 in DNA: TGTGCCAGCAGTTTAGACCCCGCCGATCAAAAACTGTTTTTT. As protein: CASSLDPADQKLFF. The chain is built from TRBV27 and TRBJ1-4; D is unclear. This CDR3 is built from 14 residues. V lost 2 bases and J 9 bases, leaving 13 bases between the germline ends. Germline assignment: CDR1 MNHEY and CDR2 SMNVEV (reference sequence). The variable domain in full, with the rest retrieved from reference TRBV27 and TRBJ1-4, is EAQVTQNPRYLITVTGKKLTVTCSQNMNHEYMSWYRQDPGLGLRQIYYSMNVEVTDKGDVPEGYKVSRKEKRNFPLILESPSPNQTSLYFCASSLDPADQKLFFGSGTQLSVL.

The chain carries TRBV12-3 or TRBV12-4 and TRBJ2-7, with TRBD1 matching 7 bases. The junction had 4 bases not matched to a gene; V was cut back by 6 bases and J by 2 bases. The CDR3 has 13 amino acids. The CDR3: CASSGQVPYEQYF. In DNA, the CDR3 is TGTGCCAGCAGCGGACAGGTGCCCTACGAGCAGTACTTC.

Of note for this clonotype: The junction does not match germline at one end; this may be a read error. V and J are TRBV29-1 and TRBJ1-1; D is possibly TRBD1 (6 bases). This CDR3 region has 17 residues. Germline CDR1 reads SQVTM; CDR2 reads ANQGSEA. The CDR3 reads CNVGRGLGRGGNTEAFF. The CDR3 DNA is TGCAACGTTGGACGTGGTCTAGGCAGGGGCGGCAACACTGAAGCTTTCTTT.

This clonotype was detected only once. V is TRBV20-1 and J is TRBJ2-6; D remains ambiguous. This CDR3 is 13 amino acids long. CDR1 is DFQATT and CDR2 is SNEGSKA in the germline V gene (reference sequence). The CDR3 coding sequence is TGCAGCCCGATCCTCTCTGGGGCCAACGTCCTGACTTTC. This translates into CSPILSGANVLTF.

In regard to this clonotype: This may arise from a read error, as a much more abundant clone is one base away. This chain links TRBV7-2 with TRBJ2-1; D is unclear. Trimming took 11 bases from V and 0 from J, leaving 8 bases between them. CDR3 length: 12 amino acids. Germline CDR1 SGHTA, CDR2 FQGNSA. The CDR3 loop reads CAVFNSYNEQFF. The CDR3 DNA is TGTGCCGTTTTCAACTCCTACAATGAGCAGTTCTTC.

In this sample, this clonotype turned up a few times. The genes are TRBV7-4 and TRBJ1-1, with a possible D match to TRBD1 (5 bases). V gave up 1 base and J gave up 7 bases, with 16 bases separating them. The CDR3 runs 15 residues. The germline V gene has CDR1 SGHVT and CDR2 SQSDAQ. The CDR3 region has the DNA TGTGCCAGCAGCTTAGGGGACCCGGGCCCCTTTGAAGCTTTCTTT. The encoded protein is CASSLGDPGPFEAFF. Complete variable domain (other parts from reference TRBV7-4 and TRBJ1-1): GAGVSQSPRYKVAKRGRDVALRCDSISGHVTLYWYRQTLGQGSEVLTYSQSDAQRDKSGRPSGRFSAERPERSVSTLKIQRTEQGDSAVYLCASSLGDPGPFEAFFGQGTRLTVV.

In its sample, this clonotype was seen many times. The CDR3 reads CASTLEGLAGTDTQYF. The CDR3 DNA follows: TGTGCCAGCACCCTAGAGGGCCTAGCGGGCACAGATACGCAGTATTTT. V and J are TRBV7-6 and TRBJ2-3; 7 nucleotides agree with TRBD2. Trimming removed 7 bases from V and 1 base from J; junction bases left unmatched: 11. The germline V gene has CDR1 SGHVS and CDR2 FNYEAQ. This CDR3 region has 16 residues. The full variable domain, with the rest looked up from reference TRBV7-6 and TRBJ2-3, is GAGVSQSPRYKVTKRGQDVALRCDPISGHVSLYWYRQALGQGPEFLTYFNYEAQQDKSGLPNDRFSAERPEGSISTLTIQRTEQRDSAMYRCASTLEGLAGTDTQYFGPGTRLTVL.